This passage covers 15 T cell receptor beta chains from one sample sequenced in a study of early T cells in non-severe SARS-CoV-2 infection. Each CDR3 protein is one row after TCRdb ran MiXCR on the 5' RACE reads. The sample has some 59,000 distinct CDR3 sequences, 8.5% to 12% seen once. The source material was whole blood. These receptors were obtained from an adult who was a healthcare worker with PCR-confirmed SARS-CoV-2 infection or an uninfected control (not recorded which).

This clonotype occurred many times. The chain recombines TRBV18 with TRBJ2-7; D is unclear. Germline V lookup: CDR1 KGHSH, CDR2 LQKENI. The CDR3 contains 13 residues. V was shortened by 6 bases and J by 3 bases, with 12 bases between the two germline ends. CDR3 in amino acids: CASSQDLSYEQYF. CDR3 coding DNA: TGTGCCAGCTCGCAGGACCTCAGCTACGAGCAGTACTTC.

This clonotype was picked up many times. In DNA form, the CDR3 reads TGCGCCAGCAGTCCCGGACAGGGACGGATGGACACTGAAGCTTTCTTT. Amino acid sequence: CASSPGQGRMDTEAFF. The V and J genes are TRBV5-1 and TRBJ1-1, with TRBD1 matching over 8 bases. The trim removed 5 bases at V and 3 bases at J, leaving 12 bases unmatched. Germline loops: CDR1 SGHRS, CDR2 YFSETQ. The CDR3 is 16 residues long.

This clonotype turned up a few times. This rearrangement joins TRBV29-1 to TRBJ2-5, with D possibly being TRBD1 (6 bases). The CDR3 runs to 14 residues. V lost 6 bases and J lost 2, with 16 bases in between. Germline loops: CDR1 SQVTM, CDR2 ANQGSEA. The CDR3 sequence is CSVGGRNFQETQYF. CDR3 DNA: TGCAGCGTAGGGGGACGGAACTTTCAAGAGACCCAGTACTTC.

The chain couples TRBV6-4 to TRBJ2-3, with no clear D. V shed 0 bases and J shed 4 bases, with 8 bases lying between them. Looked up from germline, CDR1 is MRHNA and CDR2 is SNTAGT. The CDR3 runs to 14 residues. CDR3 in DNA: TGTGCCAGCAGTGACTCGGAAGTTTCAGATACGCAGTATTTT. Its translation: CASSDSEVSDTQYF.

This clonotype was seen a handful of times. The chain carries TRBV10-2 and TRBJ2-3; 11 bases align to TRBD2. The junction had 8 bases not matched to a gene; V was cut back by 6 bases and J by 3 bases. Germline V lookup: CDR1 WSHSY, CDR2 SAAADI. The CDR3 totals 16 residues. Here the CDR3 DNA reads TGCGCCAGCAGGGCACAACTAGCGGGGGTTACAGATACGCAGTATTTT. Translated: CASRAQLAGVTDTQYF.

In its sample, this clonotype was seen many times. The V gene is TRBV18, the J gene TRBJ2-3; no clear D gene. The CDR3 loop spans 15 amino acids. Per the germline V gene, CDR1 is KGHSH and CDR2 is LQKENI. V lost 0 bases and J lost 3, with 10 bases in between. The CDR3 spells CASSPPAQGTDTQYF. The CDR3 DNA follows: TGTGCCAGCTCACCACCGGCACAAGGGACAGATACGCAGTATTTT.

This chain connects TRBV9 to TRBJ2-1; possibly TRBD2 for D (5 bases). Germline values: CDR1 SGDLS, CDR2 YYNGEE. Trimming took off 0 bases at V and 9 bases at J, with 19 bases between the two ends. The CDR3 consists of 16 residues. CDR3 DNA: TGTGCCAGCAGCGTAGGGGCTAGCATAAACCACGGTGAGCAGTTCTTC. Residues: CASSVGASINHGEQFF.

Only a few counts were recorded for this clonotype. The genes are TRBV3-1 and TRBJ2-7; D might be TRBD1 (6 bases). The CDR3 is made up of 14 amino acids. The germline V gene has CDR1 LGHDT and CDR2 YNNKEL (reference sequence). V lost 2 bases and J 0 bases, leaving 8 bases between the germline ends. In nucleotides, the CDR3 is TGTGCCAGCAGCCAAAAAGGGGGCTCCTACGAGCAGTACTTC. Amino acids: CASSQKGGSYEQYF.

Ten or more counts support this clonotype. This rearrangement joins TRBV5-5 to TRBJ2-7; possibly TRBD1 for D (7 bases). CDR3 length equals 15 residues. Trimming cost V 4 bases and J 3 bases, with 17 bases left between them. Looked up from germline, CDR1 is SGHKS and CDR2 is YYEKEE (reference sequence). The CDR3 is CASSPGPGGIYEQYF. CDR3 in DNA: TGTGCCAGCAGCCCGGGCCCAGGGGGGATCTACGAGCAGTACTTC.

In its sample, this clonotype was seen many times. The chain uses TRBV27 and TRBJ1-2; 8 bases are shared with TRBD1. The CDR3 spans 14 residues. The V and J ends lost 4 bases and 6 bases, in that order; junction bases with no gene match: 7. Germline V gene lookup returns CDR1 MNHEY and CDR2 SMNVEV (reference sequence). The CDR3 DNA reads TGTGCCAGCAGTTCTCGGACAGGGAGGGATGGCTACACCTTC. Translation gives CASSSRTGRDGYTF.

The chain uses TRBV18 and TRBJ2-3; 7 bases line up with TRBD2. The ends lost 2 bases at V and 6 bases at J; junction bases unmatched: 17. Looked up from germline, CDR1 is KGHSH and CDR2 is LQKENI. The CDR3 runs to 18 residues. In DNA, the CDR3 is TGTGCCAGCTCACCATCGGGACGGGAGGCACCGACGGGCGATACGCAGTATTTT. This sequence encodes CASSPSGREAPTGDTQYF.

This clonotype was seen ten or more times. V and J are TRBV20-1 and TRBJ1-6; 8 nucleotides line up with TRBD1. Trimming cost V 1 base and J 10 bases; bases outside gene matches: 12. CDR1 is DFQATT, CDR2 SNEGSKA, per germline (reference sequence). This CDR3 has 16 residues. The DNA of the CDR3 is TGCAGTGCTAGAGGTGCGGACAGGGAGAATACATCACCCCTCCACTTT. This encodes CSARGADRENTSPLHF.

This clonotype was recorded many times. V usage is TRBV18 and J usage is TRBJ2-1; possibly TRBD2 for D (6 bases). Germline assignment: CDR1 KGHSH and CDR2 LQKENI. CDR3 size: 12 residues. V was cut by 6 bases and J by 9 bases, with 12 bases left in between. The CDR3 bases are TGTGCCAGCTCCCCAGCGGGTGCTGAGCAGTTCTTC. It yields the protein CASSPAGAEQFF.

This clonotype was observed at least ten times. The chain links TRBV18 to TRBJ2-1; 8 positions match TRBD1. The CDR3 is made up of 15 amino acids. V trimming: 5 bases; J trimming: 2 bases; junction bases outside the gene matches: 5. Germline V gene sequence: CDR1 KGHSH, CDR2 LQKENI. CDR3 DNA: TGTGCCAGCTCAGCCACAGGGGGAGCCTACAATGAGCAGTTCTTC. Its translation is CASSATGGAYNEQFF.

This clonotype was picked up many times. The chain recombines TRBV5-1 with TRBJ2-2, with D possibly called TRBD1 or TRBD2 (5 bases each). In germline, CDR1 is SGHRS, CDR2 YFSETQ. The CDR3 is made up of 16 amino acids. The V end was cut by 3 bases, the J end by 7 bases, with 19 bases between. The CDR3 spells CASSSQDGKGGGELFF. In DNA, the CDR3 is TGCGCCAGCAGCTCACAGGACGGGAAAGGTGGCGGGGAGCTGTTTTTT. Full variable domain (missing parts from reference TRBV5-1 and TRBJ2-2): KAGVTQTPRYLIKTRGQQVTLSCSPISGHRSVSWYQQTPGQGLQFLFEYFSETQRNKGNFPGRFSGRQFSNSRSEMNVSTLELGDSALYLCASSSQDGKGGGELFFGEGSRLTVL.